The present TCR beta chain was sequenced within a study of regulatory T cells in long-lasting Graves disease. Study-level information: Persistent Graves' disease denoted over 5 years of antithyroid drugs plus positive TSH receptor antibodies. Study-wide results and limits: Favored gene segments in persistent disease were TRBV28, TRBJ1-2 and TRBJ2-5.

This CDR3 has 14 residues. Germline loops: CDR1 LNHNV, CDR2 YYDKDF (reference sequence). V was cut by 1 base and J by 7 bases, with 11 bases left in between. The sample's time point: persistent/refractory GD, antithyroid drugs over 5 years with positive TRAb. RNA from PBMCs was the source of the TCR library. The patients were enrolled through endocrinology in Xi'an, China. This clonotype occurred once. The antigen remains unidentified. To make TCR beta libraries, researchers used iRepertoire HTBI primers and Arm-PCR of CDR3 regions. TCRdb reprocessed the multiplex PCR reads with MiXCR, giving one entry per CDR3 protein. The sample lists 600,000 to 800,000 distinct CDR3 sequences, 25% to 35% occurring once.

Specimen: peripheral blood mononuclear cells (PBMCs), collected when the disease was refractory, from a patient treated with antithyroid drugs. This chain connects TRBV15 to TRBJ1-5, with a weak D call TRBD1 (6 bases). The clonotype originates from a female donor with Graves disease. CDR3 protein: CATSRGGLGQPQHF. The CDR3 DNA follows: TGTGCCACCAGCAGAGGGGGGCTGGGGCAGCCCCAGCATTTT.